The rows below give T cell receptor beta chains drawn from one sample of a study of PD-L1 blockade in urothelial cancer. Sequenced by immunoSEQ multiplex PCR; TCRdb stores in-frame clones only, minus some. The sample holds 41,000 or so clones, about 85% seen once. The source material was PBMCs, sampled around atezolizumab (anti-PD-L1) treatment. These receptors all stem from a man aged 65 to 85 with urothelial cancer. Each CDR3 is given with its conserved first and last residue. The order of the fields is clone size, J gene, V gene, D gene, CDR3 protein, CDR3 DNA. The D gene is left open where the match is weak. A row's size may be missing; if present it is once, few, many or a size class.

.,TRBJ2-7,TRBV7-6,TRBD1,CASSLGQGLTYEQYF,TGTGCCAGCAGCTTGGGACAGGGGCTGACCTACGAGCAGTACTTC
.,TRBJ1-4,TRBV5-6,TRBD1,CASSSLQGFGEKLFF,TGTGCCAGCAGCTCCCTACAGGGGTTCGGTGAAAAACTGTTTTTT
.,TRBJ2-1,TRBV7-2,.,CASSVGVYNEQFF,TGTGCCAGCAGCGTCGGGGTATACAATGAGCAGTTCTTC
.,TRBJ2-5,TRBV9,TRBD2,CASSGPGGRKTQYF,TGTGCCAGCAGCGGGCCGGGAGGTCGGAAGACCCAGTACTTC
.,TRBJ2-7,TRBV14,TRBD2,CASSQDLRLAGSMYF,TGTGCCAGCAGCCAAGATCTTAGGCTAGCGGGATCAATGTACTTC
.,TRBJ2-1,TRBV29-1,TRBD1,CSVGDRAWGNNEQFF,TGCAGCGTCGGGGACAGGGCGTGGGGCAACAATGAGCAGTTCTTC
.,TRBJ2-2,TRBV5-4,TRBD2,CASSLREAGGPGELFF,TGTGCCAGCAGCTTGCGTGAGGCGGGAGGTCCCGGGGAGCTGTTTTTT
few,TRBJ2-2,TRBV11-3,.,CASSSGLRTGELFF,TGTGCCAGCAGCTCGGGACTTCGAACCGGGGAGCTGTTTTTT
.,TRBJ2-3,TRBV5-1,TRBD2,CASSLALAGSTDTQYF,TGCGCCAGCAGCTTGGCCTTAGCGGGCAGCACAGATACGCAGTATTTT
.,TRBJ2-1,TRBV30,TRBD2,CARVAGGSSYNEQFF,TGTGCTCGGGTGGCGGGAGGGAGCTCCTACAATGAGCAGTTCTTC
few,TRBJ1-5,TRBV21-1,.,CASPRGGTQPQHF,TGTGCCAGCCCCCGCGGGGGAACACAGCCCCAGCATTTT
.,TRBJ2-7,TRBV21-1,.,CASSNYRQGTATYEQYF,TGTGCCAGCAGCAACTATAGACAGGGGACTGCAACCTACGAGCAGTACTTC
once,TRBJ2-7,TRBV19,TRBD1,CASSDRMGHYEQYF,TGTGCCAGTTCGGACAGGATGGGGCACTACGAGCAGTACTTC
.,TRBJ2-1,TRBV29-1,.,CSVEARANNEQFF,TGCAGCGTTGAGGCCAGAGCGAACAATGAGCAGTTCTTC
few,TRBJ2-2,TRBV10-3,TRBD2,CAISESGGSGTGELFF,TGTGCCATCAGTGAGTCGGGGGGGAGTGGCACCGGGGAGCTGTTTTTT
.,TRBJ2-3,TRBV6-5,TRBD2,CASRGLAGRTDTQYF,TGTGCCAGCAGAGGACTAGCGGGTCGGACAGATACGCAGTATTTT
.,TRBJ1-2,TRBV7-9,.,CASSSDAGNPKWLAGYTF,TGTGCCAGCAGCTCAGATGCGGGTAACCCTAAATGGCTTGCTGGCTACACCTTC
.,TRBJ2-3,TRBV2,TRBD1,CASSGPTGRLSTDTQYF,TGTGCCAGCAGCGGGCCGACAGGGAGACTTAGCACAGATACGCAGTATTTT
.,TRBJ1-1,TRBV6-5,.,CASSLTGRATAFF,TGTGCCAGCAGTTTGACTGGGAGGGCTACGGCTTTCTTT
.,TRBJ1-1,TRBV2,.,CASSPGLANKAFF,TGTGCCAGCAGTCCAGGGCTGGCCAACAAGGCTTTCTTT
.,TRBJ2-5,TRBV5-1,TRBD1,CASSPGTGSFGETQYF,TGCGCCAGCAGCCCAGGGACAGGATCATTCGGGGAGACCCAGTACTTC
.,TRBJ2-5,TRBV11-2,.,CASSLSGIQETQYF,TGTGCCAGCAGCTTGTCAGGGATCCAAGAGACCCAGTACTTC
.,TRBJ2-7,TRBV25-1,.,CASSEYLEQYF,TGTGCCAGCAGTGAATATCTCGAGCAGTACTTC
.,TRBJ2-7,TRBV19,.,CASSPLGSGYEQYF,TGTGCCAGTAGTCCCCTCGGATCGGGCTACGAGCAGTACTTC
.,TRBJ2-7,TRBV6-1,.,CASSEWRVGEQYF,TGTGCCAGCAGTGAGTGGCGGGTGGGCGAGCAGTACTTC